The present TCR beta chain was sequenced within a study of human T cells and chemical hapten exposure. Each CDR3 protein is one row after TCRdb ran MiXCR on the RACE reads. The table records around 350,000 distinct CDR3 sequences, 5.5% of them present only once. Germline assignment: CDR1 MNHNS and CDR2 SASEGT. Trimming took off 10 bases at V and 0 bases at J, with 27 bases between the two ends. This CDR3 has 19 amino acids. Indicated time point: pre-sensitization, week 0. Documented treatment: therapeutic diphenylcyclopropenone sensitization with weekly scalp DPC. Sequenced here: whole blood, sampled in connection with sensitization to the hapten diphenylcyclopropenone (DPC). The gene calls are TRBV6-1 and TRBJ1-4, with D possibly TRBD1 on 5 matching bases. The TCR was taken from a woman aged 18-29 years with alopecia areata. Some clones in this sample may be carry-over from other donors' samples. CDR3 amino acids: CATLELVGGFPPTNEKLFF. For the CDR3, the DNA is TGTGCCACCTTAGAACTAGTGGGGGGGTTTCCTCCAACTAATGAAAAACTGTTTTTT.